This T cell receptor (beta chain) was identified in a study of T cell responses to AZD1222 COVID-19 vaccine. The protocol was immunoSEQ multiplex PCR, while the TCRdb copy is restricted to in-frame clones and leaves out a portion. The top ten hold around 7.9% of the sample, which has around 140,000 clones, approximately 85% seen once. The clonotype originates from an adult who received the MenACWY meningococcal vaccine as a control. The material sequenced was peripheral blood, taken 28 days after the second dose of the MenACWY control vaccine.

The CDR3 DNA reads TGTGCTAGTGGTTTGGTAGGGAATCAGCCCCAGCATTTT. Protein sequence: CASGLVGNQPQHF. The V call is TRBV12-5, the J call TRBJ1-5; D is unclear. The CDR3 length is 13 residues. Trimming pared 0 bases from V and 4 bases from J, leaving 4 bases between. Germline V gives CDR1 LGHNT, CDR2 FRNRAP.